The present T cell receptor (beta chain) was sequenced within a study of blood T cell repertoires in COVID-19. Study-wide background: Donors in the United States, Italy and Spain gave samples during acute or convalescent COVID-19. T cells, B-cell-depleted T cells, or PBMCs supplied cDNA or gDNA.

Original methodology: Quantification of nucleated cells was approximated via reference gene primer amplification. Clones were sequenced by immunoSEQ multiplex PCR, and TCRdb holds only the in-frame ones, with some missing. That table gives V, J and clone size, and the DNA gave D and trimming. The sample has about 340,000 clones; around 80% are singletons. The V gene lost 6 bases and the J gene lost 1 base, with 9 bases spanning the gap. The germline gives CDR1 SQVTM, CDR2 ANQGSEA. CDR3 length: 13 amino acids. This clone was found a few times. This sequence was found in a man aged 25 to 45 with active or convalescent COVID-19. Source material: peripheral blood. The chain combines TRBV29-1 with TRBJ2-2; tentatively, D is TRBD1 (6 bases). In DNA, the CDR3 is TGCAGCGTGAACAGGGTGAACACCGGGGAGCTGTTTTTT. Protein: CSVNRVNTGELFF.